These T cell receptor beta chains were read from a single sample in a study of T cell changes during pregnancy in multiple sclerosis. The data were produced by immunoSEQ multiplex PCR, yet TCRdb's version contains in-frame clones alone and is incomplete. The sample has roughly 58,000 clones, 85% to 95% seen once. Sequences were derived from CD8+ T cells from peripheral blood mononuclear cells, sampled in the third trimester of pregnancy. These receptors were collected from a female donor with multiple sclerosis, enrolled in a pregnancy study. The CDR3 runs from the conserved cysteine through the conserved F or W.

J | V | CDR3
TRBJ2-3 | TRBV2 | CASSEVPGQGTYRFTDTQYF
TRBJ2-2 | TRBV27 | CASSLLLGGGELFF
TRBJ2-4 | TRBV7-2 | CASSVAGTLKNIQYF
TRBJ2-1 | TRBV6-5 | CASTKGGYNEQFF
TRBJ2-7 | TRBV4-3 | CASSQDRWYEQYF
TRBJ1-6 | TRBV5-4 | CASSPGTFNSPLHF
TRBJ2-1 | TRBV29-1 | CSVDHPGLYNEQFF
TRBJ1-1 | TRBV15 | CATSRDRGSEAFF
TRBJ1-1 | TRBV4-2 | CASSITGLNTEAFF
TRBJ1-1 | TRBV7-9 | CASRVGQGDTEAFF
TRBJ2-1 | TRBV27 | CASSLLAAVNEQFF
TRBJ2-1 | TRBV19 | CASSIAREGLNEQFF
TRBJ2-1 | TRBV9 | CASSVSPLLADSYNEQFF
TRBJ2-7 | TRBV4-1 | CASSRSPGGSSYEQYF
TRBJ2-1 | TRBV6-6 | CASSYPQREGRNEQFF
TRBJ2-1 | TRBV2 | CASSGSSYNEQFF
TRBJ2-7 | TRBV5-5 | CASSLGGWPGEQYF
TRBJ2-7 | TRBV12-5 | CASGLWDRGYEQYF
TRBJ2-1 | TRBV27 | CASSFGSYNEQFF
TRBJ1-4 | TRBV4-1 | CASSQRTGTTNEKLFF
TRBJ1-1 | TRBV13 | CASSLESGAGTEAFF
TRBJ1-5 | TRBV2 | CASSWTGEYSQPQHF
TRBJ1-5 | TRBV29-1 | CSVGQGPFQPQHF
TRBJ2-1 | TRBV6-1 | CASSGLAGGNEQFF
TRBJ2-1 | TRBV29-1 | CSPRLAGEKGSYNEQFF
TRBJ1-1 | TRBV7-6 | CASSPDRISTGYGGTEAFF
TRBJ2-3 | TRBV5-4 | CASSGGTSIDTQYF
TRBJ2-1 | TRBV7-6 | CASSLTSGRFSYNEQFF
TRBJ2-1 | TRBV6-5 | CASRPLAGYDEQFF
TRBJ2-1 | TRBV27 | CASSLRLLYNEQFF
TRBJ2-1 | TRBV7-2 | CASTIYSLYNEQFF
TRBJ1-1 | TRBV6-1 | CASSVLGVGPEAFF
TRBJ1-2 | TRBV6-6 | CASSLNTGYGYTF
TRBJ2-3 | TRBV13 | CASSLGVGRTDTQYF
TRBJ2-1 | TRBV5-6 | CASSYGTSGSDEQFF
TRBJ2-7 | TRBV4-1 | CASSQGSIRGHEQYF
TRBJ2-5 | TRBV5-4 | CASSLGAGMGETQYF
TRBJ2-7 | TRBV7-9 | CASSPRDRHYEQYF
TRBJ2-7 | TRBV7-9 | CASSLDPSYEQYF
TRBJ2-3 | TRBV7-2 | CASSLIWAGGPVGTQYF
TRBJ2-7 | TRBV11-3 | CASSLDRENYYEQYF
TRBJ2-7 | TRBV11-2 | CASTPGTGGPYEQYF
TRBJ2-7 | TRBV9 | CASSVDGGSGYEQYF
TRBJ2-3 | TRBV7-3 | CASSPILEDTQYF